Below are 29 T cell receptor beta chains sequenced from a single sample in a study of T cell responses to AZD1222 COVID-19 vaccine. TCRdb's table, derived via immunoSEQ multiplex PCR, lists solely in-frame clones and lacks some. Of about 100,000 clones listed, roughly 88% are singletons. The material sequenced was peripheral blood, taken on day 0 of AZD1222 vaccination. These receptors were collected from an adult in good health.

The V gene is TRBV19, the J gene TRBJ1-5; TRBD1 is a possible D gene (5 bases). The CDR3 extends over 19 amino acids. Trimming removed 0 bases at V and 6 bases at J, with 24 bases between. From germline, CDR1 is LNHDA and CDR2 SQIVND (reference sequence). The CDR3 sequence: CASSIELVGGAPSGQPQHF. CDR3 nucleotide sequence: TGTGCCAGTAGTATAGAATTGGTTGGCGGGGCCCCTTCTGGTCAGCCCCAGCATTTT.

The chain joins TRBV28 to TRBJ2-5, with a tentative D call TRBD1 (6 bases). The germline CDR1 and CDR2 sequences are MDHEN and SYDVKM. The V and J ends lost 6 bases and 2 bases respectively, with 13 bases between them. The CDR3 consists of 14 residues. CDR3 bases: TGTGCCAGCAGGTCAGGGGCGGCACAAGAGACCCAGTACTTC. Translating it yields CASRSGAAQETQYF.

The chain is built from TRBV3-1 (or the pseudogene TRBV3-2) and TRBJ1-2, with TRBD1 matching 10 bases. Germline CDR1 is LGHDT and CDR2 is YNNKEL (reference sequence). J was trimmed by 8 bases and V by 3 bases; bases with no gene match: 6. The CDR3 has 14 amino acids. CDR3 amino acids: CASSHRTGGVGYTF. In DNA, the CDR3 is TGTGCCAGCAGCCATCGGACAGGGGGTGTAGGCTACACCTTC.

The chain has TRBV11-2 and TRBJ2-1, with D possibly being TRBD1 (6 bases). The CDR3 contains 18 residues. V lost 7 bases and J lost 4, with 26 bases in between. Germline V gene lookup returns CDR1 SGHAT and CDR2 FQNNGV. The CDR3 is CASTKPFQGSLTYNEQFF. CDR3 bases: TGTGCCAGCACCAAACCTTTCCAGGGGAGTCTCACGTACAATGAGCAGTTCTTC. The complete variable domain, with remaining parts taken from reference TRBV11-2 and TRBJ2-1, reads EAGVAQSPRYKIIEKRQSVAFWCNPISGHATLYWYQQILGQGPKLLIQFQNNGVVDDSQLPKDRFSAERLKGVDSTLKIQPAKLEDSAVYLCASTKPFQGSLTYNEQFFGPGTRLTVL.

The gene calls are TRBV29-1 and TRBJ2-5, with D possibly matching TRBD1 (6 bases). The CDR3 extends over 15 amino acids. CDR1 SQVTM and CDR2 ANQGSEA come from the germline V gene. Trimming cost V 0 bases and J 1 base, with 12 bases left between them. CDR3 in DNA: TGCAGCGTTGAAGACTTCGGCAGGGGCCAAGAGACCCAGTACTTC. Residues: CSVEDFGRGQETQYF.

The CDR3 reads CASSNSLWVRGYTF. As DNA, the CDR3 is TGTGCCAGCAGCAACTCTCTGTGGGTCCGTGGCTACACCTTC. This chain uses TRBV21-1 with TRBJ1-2. TRBV21-1 is a listed pseudogene. The CDR3 totals 14 residues.

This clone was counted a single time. CDR3 in amino acids: CASSGVAYESYGYTF. The CDR3, as DNA: TGCGCCAGCAGTGGGGTAGCTTATGAGTCCTATGGCTACACCTTC. The chain is built from TRBV10-2 and TRBJ1-2; D gene unclear. Trimming took 4 bases from V and 4 from J, leaving 16 bases between them. CDR1 and CDR2 from the germline V gene are WSHSY and SAAADI. The CDR3 runs 15 residues.

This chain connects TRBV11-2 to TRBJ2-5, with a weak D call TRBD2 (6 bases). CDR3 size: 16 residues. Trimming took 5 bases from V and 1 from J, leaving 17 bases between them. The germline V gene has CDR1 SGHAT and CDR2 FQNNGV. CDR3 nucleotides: TGTGCCAGCAGCGAACGGGACTTCTGGGGCCAAGAGACCCAGTACTTC. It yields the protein CASSERDFWGQETQYF.

This CDR3 is CASTTLQPNLSGNTIYF. The CDR3 DNA is TGCGCCAGCACTACCTTACAGCCCAATCTCTCTGGAAACACCATATATTTT. The chain uses TRBV4-1 and TRBJ1-3; D unresolved. Germline loops: CDR1 MGHRA, CDR2 YSYEKL. This CDR3 comprises 17 residues. Trimming removed 7 bases from V and 0 bases from J, with 19 bases in between.

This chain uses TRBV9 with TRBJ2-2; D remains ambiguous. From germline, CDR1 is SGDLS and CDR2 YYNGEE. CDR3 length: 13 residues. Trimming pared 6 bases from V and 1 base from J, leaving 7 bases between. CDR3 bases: TGTGCCAGCAAACCAGGGAACACCGGGGAGCTGTTTTTT. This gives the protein CASKPGNTGELFF.

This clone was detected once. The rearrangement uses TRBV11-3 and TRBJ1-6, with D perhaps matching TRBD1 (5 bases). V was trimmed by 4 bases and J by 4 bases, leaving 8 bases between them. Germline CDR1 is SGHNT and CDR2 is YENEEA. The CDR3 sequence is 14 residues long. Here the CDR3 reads CASSSGTYNSPLHF. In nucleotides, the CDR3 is TGTGCCAGCAGCTCCGGGACGTATAATTCACCCCTCCACTTT.

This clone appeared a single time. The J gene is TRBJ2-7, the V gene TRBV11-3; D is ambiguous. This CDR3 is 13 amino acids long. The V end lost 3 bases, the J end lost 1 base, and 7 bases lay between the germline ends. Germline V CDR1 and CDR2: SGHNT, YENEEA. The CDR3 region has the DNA TGTGCCAGCAGCTTGGGCAGTTCCTACGAGCAGTACTTC. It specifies CASSLGSSYEQYF.

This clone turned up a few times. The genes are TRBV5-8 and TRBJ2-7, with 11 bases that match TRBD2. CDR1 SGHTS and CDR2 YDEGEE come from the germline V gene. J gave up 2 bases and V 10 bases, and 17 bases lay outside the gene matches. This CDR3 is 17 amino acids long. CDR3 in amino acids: CASGQKRLAGLPYEQYF. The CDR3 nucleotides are TGTGCCTCAGGACAGAAAAGACTAGCGGGGCTACCCTACGAGCAGTACTTC.

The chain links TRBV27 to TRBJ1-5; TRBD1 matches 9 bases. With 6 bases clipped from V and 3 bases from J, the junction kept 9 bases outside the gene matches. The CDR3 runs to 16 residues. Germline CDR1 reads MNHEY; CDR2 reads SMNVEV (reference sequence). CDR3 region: CASSLPRDRVNQPQHF. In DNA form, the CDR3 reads TGTGCCAGCAGCCTGCCCCGGGACAGGGTCAATCAGCCCCAGCATTTT.

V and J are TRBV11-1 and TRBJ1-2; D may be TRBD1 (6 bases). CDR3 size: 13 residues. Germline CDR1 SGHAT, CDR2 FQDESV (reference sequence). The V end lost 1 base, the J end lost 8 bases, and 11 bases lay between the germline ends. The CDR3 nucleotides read TGTGCCAGCAGCTTAGTACCAGGGACAGGCTACACCTTC. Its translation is CASSLVPGTGYTF.

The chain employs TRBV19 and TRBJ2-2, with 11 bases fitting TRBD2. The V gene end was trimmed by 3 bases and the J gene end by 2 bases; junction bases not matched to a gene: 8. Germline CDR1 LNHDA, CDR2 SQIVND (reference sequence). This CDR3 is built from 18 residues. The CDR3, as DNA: TGTGCCAGTAGTATTGCGGTAGCGGGAGGGCCTAACACCGGGGAGCTGTTTTTT. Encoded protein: CASSIAVAGGPNTGELFF. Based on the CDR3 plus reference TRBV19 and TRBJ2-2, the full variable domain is DGGITQSPKYLFRKEGQNVTLSCEQNLNHDAMYWYRQDPGQGLRLIYYSQIVNDFQKGDIAEGYSVSREKKESFPLTVTSAQKNPTAFYLCASSIAVAGGPNTGELFFGEGSRLTVL.

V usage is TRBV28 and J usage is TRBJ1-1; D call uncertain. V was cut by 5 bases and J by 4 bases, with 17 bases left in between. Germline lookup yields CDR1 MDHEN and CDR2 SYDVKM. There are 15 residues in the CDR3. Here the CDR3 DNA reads TGTGCCAGCAGTGAGTTAGAAACGGAGACCACTGAAGCTTTCTTT. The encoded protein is CASSELETETTEAFF.

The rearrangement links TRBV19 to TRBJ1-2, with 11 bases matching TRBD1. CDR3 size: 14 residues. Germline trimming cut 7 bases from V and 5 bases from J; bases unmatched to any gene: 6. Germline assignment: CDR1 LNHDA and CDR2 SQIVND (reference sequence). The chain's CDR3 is CASIEDRGPYGYTF. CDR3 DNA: TGTGCCAGTATTGAGGACAGGGGGCCTTATGGCTACACCTTC.

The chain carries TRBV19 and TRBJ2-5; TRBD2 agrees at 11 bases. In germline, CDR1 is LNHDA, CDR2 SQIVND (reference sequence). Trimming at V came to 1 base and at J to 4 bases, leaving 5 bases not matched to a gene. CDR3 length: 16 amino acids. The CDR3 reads CASSIGLAGGGETQYF. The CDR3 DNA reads TGTGCCAGTAGTATAGGTCTAGCGGGAGGTGGAGAGACCCAGTACTTC.

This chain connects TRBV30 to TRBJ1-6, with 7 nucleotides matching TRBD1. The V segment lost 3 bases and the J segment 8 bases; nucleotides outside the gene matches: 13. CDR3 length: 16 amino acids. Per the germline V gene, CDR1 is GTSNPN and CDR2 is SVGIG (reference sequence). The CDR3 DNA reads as TGTGCCTGGAGGACTTATTCGGGACAGTCATATTCACCCCTCCACTTT. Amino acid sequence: CAWRTYSGQSYSPLHF.

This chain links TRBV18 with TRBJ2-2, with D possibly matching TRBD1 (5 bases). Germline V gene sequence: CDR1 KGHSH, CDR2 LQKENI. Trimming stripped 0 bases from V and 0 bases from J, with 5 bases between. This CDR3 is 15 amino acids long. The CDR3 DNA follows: TGTGCCAGCTCACCACCCAGGGCGAACACCGGGGAGCTGTTTTTT. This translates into CASSPPRANTGELFF.

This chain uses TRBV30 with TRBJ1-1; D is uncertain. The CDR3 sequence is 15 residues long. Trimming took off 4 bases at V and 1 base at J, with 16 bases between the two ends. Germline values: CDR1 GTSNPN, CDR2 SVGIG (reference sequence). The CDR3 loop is CAWIANLGKNTEAFF. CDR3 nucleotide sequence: TGTGCCTGGATCGCTAACTTGGGTAAGAACACTGAAGCTTTCTTT.

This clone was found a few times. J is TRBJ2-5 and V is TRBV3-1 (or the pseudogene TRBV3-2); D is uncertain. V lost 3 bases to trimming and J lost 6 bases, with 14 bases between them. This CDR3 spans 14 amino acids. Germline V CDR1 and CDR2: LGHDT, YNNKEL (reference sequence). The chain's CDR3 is CASSQSGVGKTQYF. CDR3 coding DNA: TGTGCCAGCAGCCAGTCCGGAGTCGGAAAGACCCAGTACTTC.

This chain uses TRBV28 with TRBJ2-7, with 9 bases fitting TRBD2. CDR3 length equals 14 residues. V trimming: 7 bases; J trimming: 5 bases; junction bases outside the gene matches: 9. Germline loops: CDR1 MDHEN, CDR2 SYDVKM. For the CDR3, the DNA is TGTGCCAGCAAGAGTAGCGGGAGTGATAACGAGCAGTACTTC. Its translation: CASKSSGSDNEQYF.

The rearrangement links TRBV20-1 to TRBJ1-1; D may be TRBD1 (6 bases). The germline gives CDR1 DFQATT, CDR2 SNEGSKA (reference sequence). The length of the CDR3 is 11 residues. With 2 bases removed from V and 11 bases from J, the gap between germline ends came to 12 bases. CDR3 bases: TGCAGTGCTAGATCACAGGGAGAGGCTTTCTTT. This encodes CSARSQGEAFF.

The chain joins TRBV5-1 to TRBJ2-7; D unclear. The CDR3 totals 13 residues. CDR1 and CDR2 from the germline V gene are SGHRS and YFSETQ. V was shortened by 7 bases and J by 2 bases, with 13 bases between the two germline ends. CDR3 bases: TGCGCCAGCGGGGTAACATCGGCCTACGAGCAGTACTTC. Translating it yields CASGVTSAYEQYF.

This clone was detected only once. CDR3 in amino acids: CASPHYCNEQFF. In DNA, the CDR3 is TGTGCCAGCCCCCATTACTGCAATGAGCAGTTCTTC. The rearrangement uses TRBV24-1 and TRBJ2-1; D not certain. The CDR3 runs to 12 residues. The germline V gene has CDR1 KGHDR and CDR2 SFDVKD. Trimming left V 11 bases short and J 6 bases short, with 13 bases between.

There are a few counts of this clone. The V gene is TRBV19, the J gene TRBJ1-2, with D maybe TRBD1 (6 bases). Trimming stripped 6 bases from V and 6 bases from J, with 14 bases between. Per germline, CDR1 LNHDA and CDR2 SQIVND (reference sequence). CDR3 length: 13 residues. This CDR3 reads CASRVTGSDGYTF. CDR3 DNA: TGTGCCAGTAGAGTGACAGGTTCAGATGGCTACACCTTC.

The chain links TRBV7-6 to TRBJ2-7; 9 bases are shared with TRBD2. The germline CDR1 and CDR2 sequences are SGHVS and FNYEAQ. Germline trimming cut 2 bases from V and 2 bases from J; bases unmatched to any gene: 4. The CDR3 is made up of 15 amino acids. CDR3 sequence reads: CASSLTGTSTYEQYF. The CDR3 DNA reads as TGTGCCAGCAGCTTAACCGGGACTAGCACCTACGAGCAGTACTTC.